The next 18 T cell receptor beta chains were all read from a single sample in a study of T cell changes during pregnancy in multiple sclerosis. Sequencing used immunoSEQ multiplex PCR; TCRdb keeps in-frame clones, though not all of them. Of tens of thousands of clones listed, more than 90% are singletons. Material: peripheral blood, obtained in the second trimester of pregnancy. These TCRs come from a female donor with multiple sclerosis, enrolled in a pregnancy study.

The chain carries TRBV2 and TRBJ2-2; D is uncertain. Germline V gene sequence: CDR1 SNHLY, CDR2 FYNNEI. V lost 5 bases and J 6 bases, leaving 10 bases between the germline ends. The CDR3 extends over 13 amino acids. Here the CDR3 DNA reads TGTGCCAGCAGTCCCGACTTAGCCGGGGAGCTGTTTTTT. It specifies CASSPDLAGELFF.

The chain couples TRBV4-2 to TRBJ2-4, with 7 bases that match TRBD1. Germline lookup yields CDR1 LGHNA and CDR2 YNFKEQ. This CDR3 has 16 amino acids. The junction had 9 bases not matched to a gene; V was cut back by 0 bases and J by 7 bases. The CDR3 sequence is CASSQDSDRAANIQYF. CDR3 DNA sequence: TGTGCCAGCAGCCAAGATAGCGACAGGGCGGCGAACATTCAGTACTTC.

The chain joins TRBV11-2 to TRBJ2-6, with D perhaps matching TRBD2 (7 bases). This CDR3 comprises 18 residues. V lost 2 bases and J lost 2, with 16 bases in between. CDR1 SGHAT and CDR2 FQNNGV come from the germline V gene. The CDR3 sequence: CASSLWDGRGPGANVLTF. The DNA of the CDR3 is TGTGCCAGCAGCTTATGGGATGGGCGGGGGCCTGGGGCCAACGTCCTGACTTTC. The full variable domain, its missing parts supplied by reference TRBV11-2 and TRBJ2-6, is EAGVAQSPRYKIIEKRQSVAFWCNPISGHATLYWYQQILGQGPKLLIQFQNNGVVDDSQLPKDRFSAERLKGVDSTLKIQPAKLEDSAVYLCASSLWDGRGPGANVLTFGAGSRLTVL.

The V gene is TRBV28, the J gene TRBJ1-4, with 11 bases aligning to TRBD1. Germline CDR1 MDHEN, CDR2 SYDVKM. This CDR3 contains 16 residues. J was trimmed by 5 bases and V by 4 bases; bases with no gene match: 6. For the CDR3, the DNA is TGTGCCAGCAGTTCCTCGGGACAGGGGGTGAATGAAAAACTGTTTTTT. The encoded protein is CASSSSGQGVNEKLFF. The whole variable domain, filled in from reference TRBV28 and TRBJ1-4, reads DVKVTQSSRYLVKRTGEKVFLECVQDMDHENMFWYRQDPGLGLRLIYFSYDVKMKEKGDIPEGYSVSREKKERFSLILESASTNQTSMYLCASSSSGQGVNEKLFFGSGTQLSVL.

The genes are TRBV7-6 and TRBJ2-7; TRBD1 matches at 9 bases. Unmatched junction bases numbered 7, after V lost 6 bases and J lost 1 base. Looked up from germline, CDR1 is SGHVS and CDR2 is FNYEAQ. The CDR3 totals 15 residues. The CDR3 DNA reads TGTGCCAGCAGTCCGGGACAGGGCTTGTCCTACGAGCAGTACTTC. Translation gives CASSPGQGLSYEQYF.

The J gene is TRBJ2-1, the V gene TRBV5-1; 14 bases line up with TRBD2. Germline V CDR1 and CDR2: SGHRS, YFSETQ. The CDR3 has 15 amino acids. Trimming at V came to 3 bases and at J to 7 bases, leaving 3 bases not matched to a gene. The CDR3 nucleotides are TGCGCCAGCAGCTCGGGACTAGCGGGAGCAAATGAGCAGTTCTTC. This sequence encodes CASSSGLAGANEQFF.

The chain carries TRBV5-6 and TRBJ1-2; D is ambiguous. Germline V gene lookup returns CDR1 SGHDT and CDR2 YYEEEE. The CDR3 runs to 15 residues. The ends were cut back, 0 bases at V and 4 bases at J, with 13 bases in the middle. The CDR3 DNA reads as TGTGCCAGCAGCTTGGATGAGGGTTTCATCTATGGCTACACCTTC. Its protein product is CASSLDEGFIYGYTF. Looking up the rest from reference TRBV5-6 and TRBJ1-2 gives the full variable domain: DAGVTQSPTHLIKTRGQQVTLRCSPKSGHDTVSWYQQALGQGPQFIFQYYEEEERQRGNFPDRFSGHQFPNYSSELNVNALLLGDSALYLCASSLDEGFIYGYTFGSGTRLTVV.

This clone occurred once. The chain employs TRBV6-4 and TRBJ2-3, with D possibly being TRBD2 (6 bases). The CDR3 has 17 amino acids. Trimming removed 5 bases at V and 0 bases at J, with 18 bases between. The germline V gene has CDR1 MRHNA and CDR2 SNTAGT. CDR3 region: CASSPAPAGHSTDTQYF. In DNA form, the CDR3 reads TGTGCCAGCAGTCCTGCACCAGCGGGCCACAGCACAGATACGCAGTATTTT.

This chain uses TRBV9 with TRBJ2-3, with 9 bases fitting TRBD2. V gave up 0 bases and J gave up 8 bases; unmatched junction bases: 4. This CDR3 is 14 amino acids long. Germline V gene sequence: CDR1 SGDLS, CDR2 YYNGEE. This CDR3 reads CASSVGSGSPTQYF. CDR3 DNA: TGTGCCAGCAGCGTAGGTAGCGGGAGTCCTACGCAGTATTTT. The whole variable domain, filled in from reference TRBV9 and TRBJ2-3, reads DSGVTQTPKHLITATGQRVTLRCSPRSGDLSVYWYQQSLDQGLQFLIQYYNGEERAKGNILERFSAQQFPDLHSELNLSSLELGDSALYFCASSVGSGSPTQYFGPGTRLTVL.

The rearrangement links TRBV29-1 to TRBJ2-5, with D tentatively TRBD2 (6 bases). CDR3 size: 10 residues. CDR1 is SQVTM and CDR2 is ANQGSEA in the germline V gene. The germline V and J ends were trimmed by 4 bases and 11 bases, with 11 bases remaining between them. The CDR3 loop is CSVGEGRQYF. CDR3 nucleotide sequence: TGCAGCGTTGGAGAGGGGAGGCAGTACTTC. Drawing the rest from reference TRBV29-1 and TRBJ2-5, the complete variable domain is SAVISQKPSRDICQRGTSLTIQCQVDSQVTMMFWYRQQPGQSLTLIATANQGSEATYESGFVIDKFPISRPNLTFSTLTVSNMSPEDSSIYLCSVGEGRQYFGPGTRLLVL.

In DNA form, the CDR3 reads TGTGCCACCCGTACTAGCGAGAACACCGGGGAGCTGTTTTTT. The encoded protein is CATRTSENTGELFF. This chain joins TRBV15 and TRBJ2-2; 7 positions agree with TRBD2. J gave up 1 base and V 8 bases, and 4 bases lay outside the gene matches. The germline V gene encodes CDR1 LNHNV and CDR2 YYDKDF (reference sequence). The CDR3 runs 14 residues.

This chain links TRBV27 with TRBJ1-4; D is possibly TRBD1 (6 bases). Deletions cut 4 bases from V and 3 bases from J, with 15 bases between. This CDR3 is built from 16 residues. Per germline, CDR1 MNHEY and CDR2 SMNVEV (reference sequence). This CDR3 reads CASSSPTGLPNEKLFF. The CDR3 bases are TGTGCCAGCAGTTCACCGACAGGCCTACCTAATGAAAAACTGTTTTTT.

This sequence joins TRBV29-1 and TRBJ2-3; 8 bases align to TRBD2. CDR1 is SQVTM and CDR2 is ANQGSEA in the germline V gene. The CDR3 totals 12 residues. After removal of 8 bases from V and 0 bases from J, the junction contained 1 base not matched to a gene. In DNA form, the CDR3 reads TGCAGCAGCGGGGGTAGCACAGATACGCAGTATTTT. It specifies CSSGGSTDTQYF.

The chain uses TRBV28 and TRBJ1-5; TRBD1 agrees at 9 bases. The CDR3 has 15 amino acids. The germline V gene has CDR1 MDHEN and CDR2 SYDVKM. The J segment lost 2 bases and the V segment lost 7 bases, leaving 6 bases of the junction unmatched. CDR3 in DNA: TGTGCCAGCACCGAGGGACAGGGTCGCAATCAGCCCCAGCATTTT. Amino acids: CASTEGQGRNQPQHF.

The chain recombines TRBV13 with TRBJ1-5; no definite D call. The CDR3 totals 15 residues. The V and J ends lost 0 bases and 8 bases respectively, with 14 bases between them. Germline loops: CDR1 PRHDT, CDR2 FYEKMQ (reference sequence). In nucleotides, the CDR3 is TGTGCCAGCAGCTTAGGCCGGGGAGGGATGAAGCCCCAGCATTTT. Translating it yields CASSLGRGGMKPQHF.

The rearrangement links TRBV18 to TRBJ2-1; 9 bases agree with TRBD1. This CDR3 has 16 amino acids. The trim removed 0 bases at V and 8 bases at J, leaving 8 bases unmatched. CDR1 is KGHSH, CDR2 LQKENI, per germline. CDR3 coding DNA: TGTGCCAGCTCACCACCGATTCGGAACAGGGGGCATGAGCAGTTCTTC. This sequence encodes CASSPPIRNRGHEQFF. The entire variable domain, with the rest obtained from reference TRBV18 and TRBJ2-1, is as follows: NAGVMQNPRHLVRRRGQEARLRCSPMKGHSHVYWYRQLPEEGLKFMVYLQKENIIDESGMPKERFSAEFPKEGPSILRIQQVVRGDSAAYFCASSPPIRNRGHEQFFGPGTRLTVL.

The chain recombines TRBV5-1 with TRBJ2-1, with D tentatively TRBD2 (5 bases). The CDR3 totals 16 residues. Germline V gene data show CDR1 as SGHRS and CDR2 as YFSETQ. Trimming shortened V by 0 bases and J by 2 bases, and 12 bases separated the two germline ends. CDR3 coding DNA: TGCGCCAGCAGCTTGGTAGCGAGTACCGCCTACAATGAGCAGTTCTTC. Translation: CASSLVASTAYNEQFF.

CDR3 protein: CSVAGQINEKLFF. In nucleotides, the CDR3 is TGCAGCGTTGCCGGACAGATTAATGAAAAACTGTTTTTT. The chain combines TRBV29-1 with TRBJ1-4; tentative D call: TRBD1 (6 bases). Trimming took off 4 bases at V and 4 bases at J, with 10 bases between the two ends. Germline V gene lookup returns CDR1 SQVTM and CDR2 ANQGSEA. The CDR3 length is 13 residues.